The sequence of this T cell receptor (beta chain) was determined in a study of cytomegalovirus exposure and HLA in healthy donors. With 7 bases removed from V and 1 base from J, the gap between germline ends came to 11 bases. The germline V gene has CDR1 LNHDA and CDR2 SQIVND (reference sequence). This CDR3 contains 14 residues. General study findings and limits: The dataset shows that most TCR sequences were rare, while some public TCRs occurred in many donors. Compared with the roughly 700-donor mean, an Asian-associated ancestry cluster reportedly had fewer N-insertions, according to a later analysis. Follow-up analysis later connected one missense variant in DCLRE1C with trimming of TCR beta V- and J-genes.

Both 60 Vbeta primers and 13 Jbeta primers went into the PCR. Per the study methods: An analysis that came later counted tens of millions of unique TCR beta chains, some 11 million shared. Generated by immunoSEQ multiplex PCR, the TCRdb table keeps only in-frame clones and is missing some. V and J calls and clone size are copied from that table; D and trimming were computed from the DNA. The sample shows under 65,000 clones, over 70% of them seen only once. On this clone: The antigen remains undetermined.

The sequence was obtained from a man between 25 and 39 years old in good health and CMV-seropositive. Sequencing used PBMCs. The J gene is TRBJ1-5, the V gene TRBV19; D might be TRBD1 (5 bases). The CDR3 is CASMRTLSNQPQHF. The DNA for the CDR3 is TGTGCCAGTATGAGGACATTGAGCAATCAGCCCCAGCATTTT.